This T cell receptor beta chain is drawn from a study of T cell responses to AZD1222 COVID-19 vaccine. General study points: At baseline, seropositivity was found in only six AZD1222 recipients.

The CDR3 is 17 amino acids. Trimming at V came to 1 base and at J to 4 bases, leaving 9 bases not matched to a gene. The germline V gene encodes CDR1 MGHRA and CDR2 YSYEKL. This clone was observed once. Its antigen is currently unknown. Clones were sequenced by immunoSEQ multiplex PCR, and TCRdb holds only the in-frame ones, with some missing. Among 90,000 to 120,000 clones listed, around 93% were seen once. The source was peripheral blood, collected 28 days after the second AZD1222 dose. The receptor was isolated from an adult who received the AZD1222 COVID-19 vaccine. V and J are TRBV4-1 and TRBJ2-3; the match to TRBD2 covers 9 bases. CDR3 DNA: TGCGCCAGCAGCCAAGGGTTTAGCGGGAGCGCGGCAGATACGCAGTATTTT. This gives the protein CASSQGFSGSAADTQYF.